This T cell receptor beta chain was identified during a study of identical twins. General study findings and limits: Models underestimated out-of-frame TCR alpha sharing in monozygotic twins.

The CDR3 is 15 residues long. Looked up from germline, CDR1 is SNHLY and CDR2 is FYNNEI. V was pared by 7 bases and J by 5 bases, with 11 bases of the junction left unmatched. This clonotype occurred a few times. Antigen: not known. TCRdb redid the calling of the 5' RACE reads with MiXCR, one entry per CDR3 protein. The sample includes approximately 220,000 distinct CDR3 sequences, 6% to 8.5% of them seen just once. The sample was also reused in another study, on yellow fever vaccine responses in identical twins. That study reports: Twins' vaccine T cell response reportedly gave the appearance of partial convergence and partial personalization.

V is TRBV2 and J is TRBJ2-5; 9 bases are a match to TRBD1. The sequence derives from a woman aged 18-35 years in good health. The sample consisted of CD8+ T cells sorted from blood. The chain's CDR3 is CASIIGTGSWETQYF. DNA of the CDR3: TGTGCCAGCATCATTGGGACAGGGTCGTGGGAGACCCAGTACTTC.